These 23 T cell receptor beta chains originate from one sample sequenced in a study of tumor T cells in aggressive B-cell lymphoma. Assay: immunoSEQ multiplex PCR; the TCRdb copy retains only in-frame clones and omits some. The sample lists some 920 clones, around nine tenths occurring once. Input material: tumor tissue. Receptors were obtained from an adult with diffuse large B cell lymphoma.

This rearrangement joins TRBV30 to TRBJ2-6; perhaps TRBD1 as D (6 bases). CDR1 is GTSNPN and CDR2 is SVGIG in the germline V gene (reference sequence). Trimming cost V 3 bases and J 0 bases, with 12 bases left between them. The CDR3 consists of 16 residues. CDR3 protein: CAWRRQASSGANVLTF. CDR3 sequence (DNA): TGTGCCTGGAGGAGACAGGCGAGCTCTGGGGCCAACGTCCTGACTTTC.

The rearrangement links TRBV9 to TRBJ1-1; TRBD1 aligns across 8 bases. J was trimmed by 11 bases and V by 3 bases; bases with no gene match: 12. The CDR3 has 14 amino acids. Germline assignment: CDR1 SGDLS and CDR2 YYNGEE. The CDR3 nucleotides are TGTGCCAGCAGCGCCTCACGGACAGGGTTTGGGGCTTTCTTT. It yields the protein CASSASRTGFGAFF.

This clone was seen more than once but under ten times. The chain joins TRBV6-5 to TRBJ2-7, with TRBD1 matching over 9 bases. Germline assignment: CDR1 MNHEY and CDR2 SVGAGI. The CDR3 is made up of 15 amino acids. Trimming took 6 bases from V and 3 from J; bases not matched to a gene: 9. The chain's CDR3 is CASRPLTGGDYEQYF. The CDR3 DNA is TGTGCCAGCAGACCCTTGACAGGGGGGGACTACGAGCAGTACTTC.

The CDR3 loop is CASSPGVQDTSYEQYF. In DNA, the CDR3 is TGTGCCAGCTCACCGGGCGTCCAGGACACATCCTACGAGCAGTACTTC. This chain connects TRBV18 to TRBJ2-7; D might be TRBD1 (5 bases). CDR3 size: 16 residues. Germline assignment: CDR1 KGHSH and CDR2 LQKENI. V gave up 3 bases and J gave up 1 base, with 16 bases separating them.

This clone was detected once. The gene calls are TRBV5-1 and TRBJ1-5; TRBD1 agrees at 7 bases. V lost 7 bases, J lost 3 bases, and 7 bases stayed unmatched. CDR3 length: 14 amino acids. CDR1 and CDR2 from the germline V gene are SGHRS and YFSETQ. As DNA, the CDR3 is TGCGCCAGCTCCTCCGGGACAGACAATCAGCCCCAGCATTTT. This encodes CASSSGTDNQPQHF.

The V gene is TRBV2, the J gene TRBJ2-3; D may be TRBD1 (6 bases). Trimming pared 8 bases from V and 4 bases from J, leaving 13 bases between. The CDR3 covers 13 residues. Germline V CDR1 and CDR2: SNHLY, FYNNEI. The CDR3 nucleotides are TGTGCCAGCTCGACAGGTCAGGCAGATACGCAGTATTTT. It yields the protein CASSTGQADTQYF.

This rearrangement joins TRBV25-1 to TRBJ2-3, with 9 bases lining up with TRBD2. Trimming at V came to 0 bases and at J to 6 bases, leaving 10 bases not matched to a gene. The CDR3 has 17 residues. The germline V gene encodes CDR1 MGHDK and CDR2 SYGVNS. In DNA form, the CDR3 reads TGTGCCAGCAGTGAATATATATCGGCGGGAGGGATTGATACGCAGTATTTT. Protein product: CASSEYISAGGIDTQYF.

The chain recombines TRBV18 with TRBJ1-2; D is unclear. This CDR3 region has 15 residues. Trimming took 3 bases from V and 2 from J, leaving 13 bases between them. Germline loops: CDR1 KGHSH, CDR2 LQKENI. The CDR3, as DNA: TGTGCCAGCTCACCCCCCGGGATTGCGAACTATGGCTACACCTTC. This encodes CASSPPGIANYGYTF.

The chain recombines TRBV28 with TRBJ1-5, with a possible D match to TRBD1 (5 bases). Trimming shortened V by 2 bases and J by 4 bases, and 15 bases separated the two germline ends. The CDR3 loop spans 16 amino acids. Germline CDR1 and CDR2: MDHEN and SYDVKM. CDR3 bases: TGTGCCAGCAGTTTAGCAATAGGGGCCCTAAATCAGCCCCAGCATTTT. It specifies CASSLAIGALNQPQHF.

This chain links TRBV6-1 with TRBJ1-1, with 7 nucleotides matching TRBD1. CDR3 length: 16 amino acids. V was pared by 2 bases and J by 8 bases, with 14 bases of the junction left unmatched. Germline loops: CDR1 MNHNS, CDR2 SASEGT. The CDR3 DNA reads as TGTGCCAGCAGTGAATTCCTTGGGGAGACAGGGCTCGAAGCTTTCTTT. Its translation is CASSEFLGETGLEAFF.

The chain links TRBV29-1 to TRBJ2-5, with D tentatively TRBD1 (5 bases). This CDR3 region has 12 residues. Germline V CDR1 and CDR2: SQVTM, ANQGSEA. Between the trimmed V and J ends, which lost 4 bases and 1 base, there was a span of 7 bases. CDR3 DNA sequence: TGCAGCGTTGGACAGATCCAAGAGACCCAGTACTTC. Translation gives CSVGQIQETQYF.

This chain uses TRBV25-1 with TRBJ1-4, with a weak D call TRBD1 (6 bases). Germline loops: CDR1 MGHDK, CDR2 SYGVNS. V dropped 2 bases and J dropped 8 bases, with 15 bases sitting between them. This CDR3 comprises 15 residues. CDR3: CASSEVGGPDEKLFF. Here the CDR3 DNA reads TGTGCCAGCAGTGAAGTCGGGGGGCCAGACGAAAAACTGTTTTTT.

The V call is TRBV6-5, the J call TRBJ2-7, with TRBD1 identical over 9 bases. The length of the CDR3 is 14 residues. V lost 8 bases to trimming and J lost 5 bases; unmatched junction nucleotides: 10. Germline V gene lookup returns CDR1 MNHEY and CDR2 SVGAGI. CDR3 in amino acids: CASYPGTGPHEQYF. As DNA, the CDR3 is TGTGCCAGCTATCCCGGGACAGGGCCCCACGAGCAGTACTTC.

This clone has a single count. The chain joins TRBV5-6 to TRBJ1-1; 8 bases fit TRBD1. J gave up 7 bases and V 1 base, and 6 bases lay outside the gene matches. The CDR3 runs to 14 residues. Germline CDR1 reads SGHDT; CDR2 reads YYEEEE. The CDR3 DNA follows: TGTGCCAGCAGCTTGATGGGACAGGACTTTGAAGCTTTCTTT. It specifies CASSLMGQDFEAFF.

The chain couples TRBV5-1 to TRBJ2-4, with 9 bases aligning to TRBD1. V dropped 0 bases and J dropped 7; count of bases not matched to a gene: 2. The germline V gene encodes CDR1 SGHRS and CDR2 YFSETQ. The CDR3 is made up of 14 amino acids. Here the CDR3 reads CASSLETGGNIQYF. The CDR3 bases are TGCGCCAGCAGCTTGGAGACAGGGGGTAACATTCAGTACTTC.

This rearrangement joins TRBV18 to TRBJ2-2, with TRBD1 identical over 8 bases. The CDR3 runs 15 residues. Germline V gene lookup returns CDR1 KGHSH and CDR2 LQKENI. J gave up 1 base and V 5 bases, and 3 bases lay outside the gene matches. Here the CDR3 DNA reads TGTGCCAGCTCAACGGGGACAGGGAACACCGGGGAGCTGTTTTTT. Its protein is CASSTGTGNTGELFF.

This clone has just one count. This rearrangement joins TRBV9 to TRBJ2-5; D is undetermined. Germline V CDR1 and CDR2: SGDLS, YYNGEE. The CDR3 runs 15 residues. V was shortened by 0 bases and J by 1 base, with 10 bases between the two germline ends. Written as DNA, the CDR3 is TGTGCCAGCAGCGTAGGTATGGCAGGCCAAGAGACCCAGTACTTC. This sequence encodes CASSVGMAGQETQYF.

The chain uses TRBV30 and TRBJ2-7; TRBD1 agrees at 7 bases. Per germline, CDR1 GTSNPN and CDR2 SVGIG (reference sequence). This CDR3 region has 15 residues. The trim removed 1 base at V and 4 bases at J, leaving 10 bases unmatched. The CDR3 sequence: CAWSEKWRQGYEQYF. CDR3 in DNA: TGTGCCTGGAGTGAAAAGTGGAGACAGGGTTACGAGCAGTACTTC.

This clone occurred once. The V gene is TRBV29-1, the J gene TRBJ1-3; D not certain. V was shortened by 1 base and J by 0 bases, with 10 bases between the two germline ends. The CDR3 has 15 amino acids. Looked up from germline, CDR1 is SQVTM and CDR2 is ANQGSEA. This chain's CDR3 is CSVEVQPNSGNTIYF. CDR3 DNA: TGCAGCGTTGAAGTACAGCCAAACTCTGGAAACACCATATATTTT.

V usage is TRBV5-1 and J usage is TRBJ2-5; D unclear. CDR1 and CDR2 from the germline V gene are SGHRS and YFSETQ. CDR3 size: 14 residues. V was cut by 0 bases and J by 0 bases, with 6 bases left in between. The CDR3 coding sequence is TGCGCCAGCAGCTTGGGGCGGAACCAAGAGACCCAGTACTTC. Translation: CASSLGRNQETQYF.

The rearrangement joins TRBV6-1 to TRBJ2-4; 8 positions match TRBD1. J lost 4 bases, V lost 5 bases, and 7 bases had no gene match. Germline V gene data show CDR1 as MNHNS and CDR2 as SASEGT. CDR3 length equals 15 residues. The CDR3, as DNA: TGTGCCAGCAGTCCGCAGGGGGCGCGAAAAAACATTCAGTACTTC. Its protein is CASSPQGARKNIQYF.

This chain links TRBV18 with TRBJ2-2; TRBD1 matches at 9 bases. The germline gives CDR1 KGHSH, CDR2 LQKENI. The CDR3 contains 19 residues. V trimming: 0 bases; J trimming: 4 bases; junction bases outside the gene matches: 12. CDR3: CASSPPRLLLDRGTGELFF. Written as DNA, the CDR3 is TGTGCCAGCTCACCACCGAGGCTATTACTGGACAGGGGCACCGGGGAGCTGTTTTTT.

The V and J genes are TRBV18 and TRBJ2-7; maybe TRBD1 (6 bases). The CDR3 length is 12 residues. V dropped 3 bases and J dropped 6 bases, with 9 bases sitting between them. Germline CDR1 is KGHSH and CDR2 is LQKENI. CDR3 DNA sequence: TGTGCCAGCTCACCGGACAGCCGCGAGCAGTACTTC. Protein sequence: CASSPDSREQYF.